Below, one T cell receptor (beta chain) is given with its context. Its antigen remains unidentified. The sample belongs to a study of a mutant IDH1 vaccine in newly diagnosed glioma. The wider study: Earlier therapy was either radiotherapy, temozolomide, or both, and most got both.

Noted time point: week 35, safety follow-up. Every vaccine dose comprised 300 ug of mutant IDH1 20-mer peptide plus topical imiquimod. Patients came in for eight vaccinations, in weeks 1, 3, 5, 7, 11, 15, 19 and 23. Sequenced by immunoSEQ multiplex PCR; TCRdb stores in-frame clones only, minus some. The sample has more than 60,000 clones; 74% are singletons. The CDR3 is 13 residues long. Per germline, CDR1 SEHNR and CDR2 FQNEAQ (reference sequence). The V gene lost 5 bases and the J gene lost 2 bases, with 10 bases spanning the gap. The source of this sequence is a man in his forties or fifties with glioma. Sequenced material: PBMCs, taken from a glioma patient whose treatment included an IDH1 peptide vaccine. The chain joins TRBV7-9 to TRBJ2-7; D perhaps matches TRBD1 (6 bases). The CDR3, as DNA: TGTGCCAGCAGCCTCAGGGACACCTACGAGCAGTACTTC. It translates to CASSLRDTYEQYF.